This T cell receptor (beta chain) was observed in a study of blood T cell repertoires in COVID-19. Study details: Researchers got acute and convalescent COVID-19 samples from the United States, Italy and Spain. T cells, B-cell-depleted T cells, or PBMCs provided the cDNA or gDNA that served as material.

Germline V lookup: CDR1 SEHNR, CDR2 FQNEAQ (reference sequence). The CDR3 runs 15 residues. Deletions cut 0 bases from V and 0 bases from J, with 7 bases between. Source study methods: Amplification from reference gene primers served as the basis for estimated nucleated cell counts. The table came from immunoSEQ multiplex PCR; TCRdb's copy has only in-frame clones and leaves some out. V and J calls and clone size are copied from that table; D and trimming were computed from the DNA. The repertoire holds fewer than 40,000 clones, with around 90% as singletons. This rearrangement joins TRBV7-9 to TRBJ2-3; the D is unclear. Sequencing input: peripheral blood. The clonotype originates from a man aged 55 to 70 with active COVID-19. CDR3 loop: CASSLALDSTDTQYF. The CDR3 DNA follows: TGTGCCAGCAGCTTAGCGCTAGATAGCACAGATACGCAGTATTTT.